This TCR beta chain was identified during a study of PD-1 blockade in classical Hodgkin lymphoma. General study points: Reports described newly diagnosed patients as having lower baseline TCR diversity than healthy donors. A significant rise in TCR diversity by C4D1 was seen for CD4+ but not CD8+ cells.

The J segment lost 2 bases and the V segment lost 6 bases, leaving 2 bases of the junction unmatched. Germline CDR1 and CDR2: MDHEN and SYDVKM. The CDR3 is 13 amino acids. Comment on this clone: What it recognizes is unknown.

Only in-frame clones appear in the TCRdb table, and some are missing; sequencing was by immunoSEQ multiplex PCR. The sample holds some 90,000 clones, 80% to 95% seen once. All trial patients relapsed after autologous stem cell transplantation. Progressive disease, partial response or complete response was each patient's best response. The chain couples TRBV28 to TRBJ2-7, with 9 bases lining up with TRBD1. Specimen: peripheral blood mononuclear cells (PBMCs), collected before the second cycle of nivolumab. The receptor comes from a human donor with classical Hodgkin lymphoma. CDR3: CASRTGGPYEQYF. DNA of the CDR3: TGTGCCAGCAGAACAGGGGGCCCCTACGAGCAGTACTTC.